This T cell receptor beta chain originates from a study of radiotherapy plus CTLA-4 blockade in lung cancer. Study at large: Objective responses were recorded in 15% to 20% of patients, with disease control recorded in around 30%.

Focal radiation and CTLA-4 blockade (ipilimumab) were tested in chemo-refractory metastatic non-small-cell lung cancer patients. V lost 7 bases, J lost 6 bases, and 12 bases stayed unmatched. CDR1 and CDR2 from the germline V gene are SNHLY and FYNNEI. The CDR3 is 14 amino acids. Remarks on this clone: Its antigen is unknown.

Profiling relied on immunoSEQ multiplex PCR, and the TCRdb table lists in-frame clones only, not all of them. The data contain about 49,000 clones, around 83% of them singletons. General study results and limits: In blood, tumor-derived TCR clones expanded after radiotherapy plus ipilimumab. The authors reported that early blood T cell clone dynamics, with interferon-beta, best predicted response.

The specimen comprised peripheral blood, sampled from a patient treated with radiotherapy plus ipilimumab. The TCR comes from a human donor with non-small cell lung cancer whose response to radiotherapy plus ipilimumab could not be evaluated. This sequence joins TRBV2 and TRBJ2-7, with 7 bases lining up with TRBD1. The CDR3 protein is CASTKQGSVGEQYF. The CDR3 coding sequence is TGTGCCAGCACCAAACAGGGGTCTGTCGGCGAGCAGTACTTC.